What follows describes a single T cell receptor (beta chain). Which antigen it targets is not known. It has no much larger one-base neighbor in the sample; base qualities were not kept. The sample is drawn from a study of OX40 agonist ivuxolimab in advanced cancers. For the study in its entirety: Ivuxolimab was a fully human IgG2 agonistic monoclonal antibody targeting the costimulatory receptor OX40 (CD134). Prior anti-PD-1, anti-PD-L1 or anti-CTLA-4 therapy was permitted, and checkpoint inhibitors had been received by under 50% of dose-escalation patients. A male proportion of 82.7% and a mean age of around 60 years, ranging from about 23 to 79, were recorded for the dose-escalation cohort. The purpose of peripheral TCRbeta sequencing was to test whether ivuxolimab changed TCR sequence diversity and led to clonal T-cell expansion. Of the approximately 50 patients in dose escalation, 19 had hepatocellular carcinoma, some 15 had melanoma, 9 had renal cell carcinoma and 9 had head and neck cancer. The paper reports the monotherapy dose-escalation portion (N of about 54 patients) of the phase I ivuxolimab trial. Three dose-escalation patients achieved partial responses, one with hepatocellular carcinoma and two with cutaneous melanoma. Intravenous ivuxolimab was administered to patients every 2 weeks at six dose levels: 0.01, 0.1, 0.3, 1.5, 3 and 10 mg/kg.

For sequencing of the TCRbeta CDR3 region, genomic DNA was extracted from the sorted cells. The immunoSEQ Assay was used for sequencing of TCRbeta CDR3 regions. TCRdb holds this immuneACCESS table with in-frame rearrangements only. Some clones are missing; in checked studies, unresolved V genes explain under half, and the rest has no known cause. This sample is represented by around 65,000 clones; around four fifths of them were singletons. About 2.1% of the sample comes from the top ten. Overall study results and their limits: After ivuxolimab, expanded clones were on average more numerous among CD8+ T cells than among CD4+ T cells. Antigen specificity was not determined for the clonally expanded peripheral T cells. In the 0.1-3.0 mg/kg groups, partial responders had among the lowest normalized peripheral clonal expansion, particularly in CD8+ T cells. Low levels of normalized T-cell clonal expansion were also shown by some nonresponding patients. At doses of 0.1 to 3.0 mg/kg, clonal expansion of both CD4+ and CD8+ T cells in blood was seen between baseline and week 6.

The germline V gene provides CDR1 SGHAT and CDR2 FQNNGV. The CDR3, cysteine through phenylalanine, is 14 amino acids long. Only the CDR3 DNA is retained, 42 bases long and in frame from the first base. Germline trimming: 1 base from V, 3 bases from J; junction bases outside gene matches: 1. The trial excluded patients who had a history of autoimmune disease or who were on systemic immunosuppression. Peripheral blood for TCR sequencing was drawn from every dose cohort at baseline, at cycle 4 day 1 and at cycle 7 day 1. The samples were drawn from a first-in-human, open-label, multicenter phase I dose-escalation trial of ivuxolimab. The trial enrolled adults with locally advanced or metastatic head and neck squamous cell, hepatocellular, melanoma or renal cell carcinoma. Before TCR sequencing, CD4+ T cells and CD8+ T cells from peripheral blood were sorted into separate populations.

In this chain, TRBV11-2 is recombined with TRBJ2-7, with 9 central nucleotides matching TRBD2. The material was CD4+ or CD8+ T cells sorted from blood, obtained in a trial of the OX40 agonist ivuxolimab. The TCR was taken from an adult with an advanced solid tumor such as melanoma, head and neck, liver or kidney cancer. CDR3 protein: CASSLGSGSYEQYF. The DNA is TGTGCCAGCAGCTTAGGTAGCGGGAGCTACGAGCAGTACTTC.